The 24 T cell receptor beta chains below all came from one sample that was sequenced in a study of CXCR3-negative and CXCR3-positive naive CD8 T cells. Libraries of TRB cDNA were made by 5' RACE and carried UMIs. TCRdb re-called the 5' RACE reads; every CDR3 protein appears as one record, without DNA. The sample has about 62,000 distinct CDR3 sequences. Material for sequencing was naive CXCR3- CD8+ T cells from blood. The subset here: CD45RO-CCR7+CD27+CD95- naive CD8+ T cells lacking CXCR3 (TNR3-). The source is a human donor in good health. Some clones in this sample may be carry-over from other donors' samples.

This clonotype is identified as medium-sized from frequency. The chain links TRBV4-1 to TRBJ1-2; TCRdb's D call, TRBD1, is unchecked because there is no DNA. Germline V lookup: CDR1 MGHRA, CDR2 YSYEKL. CDR3 length: 17 residues. The CDR3 is CASSQDPGQGETYGYTF.

The chain is built from TRBV3-1 and TRBJ2-1. Per the germline V gene, CDR1 is LGHDT and CDR2 is YNNKEL (reference sequence). The CDR3 length is 17 residues. CDR3 loop: CASSQDRTGDSYNEQFF.

This rearrangement joins TRBV20-1 to TRBJ1-1. Germline CDR1 and CDR2: DFQATT and SNEGSKA (reference sequence). CDR3 size: 12 residues. CDR3 amino acids: CSVRRGNTEAFF.

The chain couples TRBV4-2 to TRBJ2-7; TCRdb lists TRBD1, though no DNA is available to test this call. This CDR3 is built from 12 residues. Germline assignment: CDR1 LGHNA and CDR2 YNFKEQ. CDR3 protein: CASSQGGGVEYF.

The chain uses TRBV7-2 and TRBJ2-6. Looked up from germline, CDR1 is SGHTA and CDR2 is FQGNSA. The CDR3 runs to 13 residues. The CDR3 is CASRPSGANVLTF.

CDR3 sequence reads: CSVANTLEQFF. The V and J genes are TRBV29-1 and TRBJ2-1. There are 11 residues in the CDR3. CDR1 and CDR2 (germline): SQVTM, ANQGSEA.

V gene TRBV5-1 combines with J gene TRBJ2-7. CDR3 length: 16 amino acids. Germline lookup yields CDR1 SGHRS and CDR2 YFSETQ. The CDR3 is CASSLVRSASSYEQYF.

The V and J genes are TRBV15 and TRBJ2-7. CDR3 length equals 14 residues. Germline V gene sequence: CDR1 LNHNV, CDR2 YYDKDF (reference sequence). The CDR3 reads CATSRGEEIHEQYF. The full variable domain, rest sourced from reference TRBV15 and TRBJ2-7, is DAMVIQNPRYQVTQFGKPVTLSCSQTLNHNVMYWYQQKSSQAPKLLFHYYDKDFNNEADTPDNFQSRRPNTSFCFLDIRSPGLGDTAMYLCATSRGEEIHEQYFGPGTRLTVT.

The V call is TRBV29-1, the J call TRBJ2-5; TCRdb outputs TRBD2, but without DNA this stays unchecked. This CDR3 comprises 12 residues. Looked up from germline, CDR1 is SQVTM and CDR2 is ANQGSEA. The CDR3: CSAQGLDETQYF.

This chain connects TRBV20-1 to TRBJ2-7; TCRdb's assignment of TRBD2 cannot be checked, as there is no DNA. Germline V gene sequence: CDR1 DFQATT, CDR2 SNEGSKA (reference sequence). This CDR3 has 14 amino acids. The CDR3 loop is CSAPGLDGIYEQYF.

The chain joins TRBV29-1 to TRBJ2-1. CDR1 is SQVTM and CDR2 is ANQGSEA in the germline V gene. The CDR3 sequence is 13 residues long. This chain's CDR3 is CSVRAEAYNEQFF.

The CDR3: CASSVGTATQETQYF. This sequence joins TRBV25-1 and TRBJ2-5; absent DNA, TCRdb's TRBD1 call cannot be checked. The CDR3 length is 15 residues. The germline CDR1 and CDR2 sequences are MGHDK and SYGVNS.

V gene TRBV5-6 combines with J gene TRBJ2-2; with no DNA, the TCRdb D assignment of TRBD1 cannot be verified. The CDR3 consists of 16 residues. Germline lookup yields CDR1 SGHDT and CDR2 YYEEEE. The CDR3 is CASFQVRAGDTGELFF.

The chain recombines TRBV29-1 with TRBJ2-7; TCRdb's D call of TRBD2 is untestable without DNA. This CDR3 region has 12 residues. CDR1 SQVTM and CDR2 ANQGSEA come from the germline V gene. The CDR3 protein is CSVDGPLGEQYF.

The genes are TRBV28 and TRBJ1-2; TCRdb's D call of TRBD1 is untestable without DNA. There are 20 residues in the CDR3. Per germline, CDR1 MDHEN and CDR2 SYDVKM. This chain's CDR3 is CASSPRYFRDRAKANYGYTF.

J is TRBJ1-1 and V is TRBV5-5; TCRdb picks TRBD1, but there is no DNA to check that call. The CDR3 runs 15 residues. Germline CDR1 SGHKS, CDR2 YYEKEE (reference sequence). The CDR3 protein is CASSQSGQSNTEAFF.

This sequence joins TRBV6-5 and TRBJ2-7; TCRdb names TRBD2, which stays unverified in the absence of DNA. Germline V CDR1 and CDR2: MNHEY, SVGAGI. This CDR3 has 15 residues. The CDR3 region is CASSYSGAQNYEQYF.

The CDR3 here is CSAKGRGSREQYF. This rearrangement joins TRBV20-1 to TRBJ2-7; as DNA is missing, the TRBD1 call by TCRdb cannot be tested. The CDR3 runs to 13 residues. In germline, CDR1 is DFQATT, CDR2 SNEGSKA (reference sequence).

The V call is TRBV7-9, the J call TRBJ1-1; TCRdb returns TRBD1, unconfirmable since there is no DNA. The CDR3 runs 16 residues. CDR1 and CDR2 (germline): SEHNR, FQNEAQ (reference sequence). CDR3 in amino acids: CASSSIPGTGHTEAFF.

The chain has TRBV3-1 and TRBJ2-5. Looked up from germline, CDR1 is LGHDT and CDR2 is YNNKEL (reference sequence). CDR3 length: 14 amino acids. The CDR3 sequence: CASSQDLTIETQYF.

The gene calls are TRBV28 and TRBJ1-4. The germline gives CDR1 MDHEN, CDR2 SYDVKM. The CDR3 sequence is 15 residues long. The CDR3 protein is CASGPVGQSNEKLFF.

The rearrangement joins TRBV4-3 to TRBJ2-5; TCRdb names TRBD1, which stays unverified in the absence of DNA. Germline CDR1 LGHNA, CDR2 YSLEER. The CDR3 has 15 amino acids. CDR3 amino acids: CASSRGTGGTETQYF.

V usage is TRBV29-1 and J usage is TRBJ2-1; the TCRdb D gene call, TRBD1, has no DNA to confirm it. The length of the CDR3 is 12 residues. Looked up from germline, CDR1 is SQVTM and CDR2 is ANQGSEA. The chain's CDR3 is CSVEGAYNEQFF.

The chain recombines TRBV4-3 with TRBJ2-2; no DNA is available, so the TRBD2 call from TCRdb remains unchecked. The CDR3 is 17 amino acids. Germline V gene lookup returns CDR1 LGHNA and CDR2 YSLEER. The CDR3 region is CASSQDRGGTNTGELFF.